This is a list of T cell receptor beta chains from one sample in a study of post-analysis software for immune sequencing data. MiXCR, run by TCRdb on the PCR reads, gives a single entry per CDR3 protein. The repertoire holds 800,000 to 950,000 distinct CDR3 sequences, with roughly half as singletons. The source material was blood. The receptor set was obtained from a girl under 18 with multiple sclerosis. Each CDR3 is given with its conserved first and last residue. A D gene is named only where the DNA matches it firmly. Clone size is shown for a subset of rows, as once, few, many or a class of expanded clone.

J | D | size | V | DNA | CDR3
TRBJ2-3 | TRBD2 | . | TRBV7-6 | TGTGCCAGCAGCTTAGCGCCCCGTGTCGCGGGAGGTAGTCCAGATACGCAGTATTTT | CASSLAPRVAGGSPDTQYF
TRBJ2-5 | . | . | TRBV29-1 | TGCAGCGCCGGACCGGAAGAGACCCAGTACTTC | CSAGPEETQYF
TRBJ2-1 | . | . | TRBV5-5 | TGTGCCAGCAGCTTGGGGGGCAGGGGAGGTTTGAGCTCCTACAATGAGCAGTTCTTC | CASSLGGRGGLSSYNEQFF
TRBJ2-7 | . | . | TRBV2 | TGTGCCAGCAGTGAAGATATAAGACAACCGCGCTCCTACGAGCAGTACTTC | CASSEDIRQPRSYEQYF
TRBJ1-4 | TRBD1 | . | TRBV6-5 | TGTGCCAGCAGGGCAGGGGGTCCAACTAATGAAAAACTGTTTTTT | CASRAGGPTNEKLFF
TRBJ2-3 | . | . | TRBV5-1 | TGCGCCAGCAGCTTGACAACGACGGCAGATACGCAGTATTTT | CASSLTTTADTQYF
TRBJ2-7 | . | . | TRBV29-1 | TGCAGCGCCCTGGACGGGCGGGGTTACGAGCAGTACTTC | CSALDGRGYEQYF
TRBJ2-1 | TRBD2 | once | TRBV20-1 | TGCAGTGCTAGAGAATGGACTAGCGGCTACAATGAGCAGTTCTTC | CSAREWTSGYNEQFF
TRBJ2-7 | . | few | TRBV2 | TGTGCCAGCACAGGGACCCACGAGCAGTACTTC | CASTGTHEQYF
TRBJ2-5 | . | few | TRBV3-1 | TGTGCCAGCAGTTCCCCTTGGGTGGGGCAAGAGACCCAGTACTTC | CASSSPWVGQETQYF